Shown below are 26 T cell receptor beta chains from a single sample sequenced in a study of cytomegalovirus exposure and HLA in healthy donors. PCR was performed using 60 Vbeta and 13 Jbeta primers. Data came from immunoSEQ multiplex PCR; TCRdb stores just in-frame clones and leaves some out. The sample contains about 61,000 clones, 89% of which appear only once. The sequencing input was PBMCs. These receptors originate from a man aged 25 to 40 in good health and CMV-seropositive.

V and J are TRBV7-2 and TRBJ2-1; D is perhaps TRBD2 (5 bases). Germline-derived CDR1 and CDR2 are SGHTA and FQGNSA. V lost 1 base and J lost 8, with 9 bases in between. The CDR3 is 13 residues long. CDR3 residues: CASSLGPADEQFF. DNA for the CDR3: TGTGCCAGCAGCTTAGGACCAGCGGATGAGCAGTTCTTC.

This clone was seen once. CDR3 sequence: CASSFEFNEKLFF. The CDR3 coding sequence is TGTGCCAGCAGCTTCGAGTTTAATGAAAAACTGTTTTTT. This chain links TRBV11-2 with TRBJ1-4; D is unclear. The CDR3 sequence is 13 residues long. V was cut by 3 bases and J by 4 bases, with 6 bases left in between. Germline V gene data show CDR1 as SGHAT and CDR2 as FQNNGV. The whole variable domain, filled in from reference TRBV11-2 and TRBJ1-4, reads EAGVAQSPRYKIIEKRQSVAFWCNPISGHATLYWYQQILGQGPKLLIQFQNNGVVDDSQLPKDRFSAERLKGVDSTLKIQPAKLEDSAVYLCASSFEFNEKLFFGSGTQLSVL.

This chain connects TRBV7-3 to TRBJ1-1; 11 positions match TRBD1. The CDR3 consists of 16 residues. The V gene's germline CDR1 is SGHTA and CDR2 FQGTGA. The junction had 7 bases not matched to a gene; V was cut back by 3 bases and J by 4 bases. CDR3 amino acids: CASSLMGQGVGTEAFF. The CDR3 DNA reads TGTGCCAGCAGCTTGATGGGACAGGGGGTGGGCACTGAAGCTTTCTTT.

The chain couples TRBV5-1 to TRBJ1-2; 11 nucleotides align to TRBD1. The CDR3 covers 14 residues. Germline V gene sequence: CDR1 SGHRS, CDR2 YFSETQ. Trimming at V came to 4 bases and at J to 5 bases, leaving 4 bases not matched to a gene. In DNA, the CDR3 is TGCGCCAGCAGCGTGGGACAGGGGGGTTATGGCTACACCTTC. It yields the protein CASSVGQGGYGYTF.

This chain connects TRBV7-2 to TRBJ2-7; D may be TRBD2 (6 bases). The CDR3 sequence is 16 residues long. Trimming stripped 1 base from V and 2 bases from J, with 15 bases between. Germline V gene lookup returns CDR1 SGHTA and CDR2 FQGNSA. The CDR3 sequence: CASSLGAGYGTYEQYF. The CDR3, as DNA: TGTGCCAGCAGCTTAGGGGCGGGATACGGTACCTACGAGCAGTACTTC. Together with reference TRBV7-2 and TRBJ2-7, the CDR3 gives the full variable domain: GAGVSQSPSNKVTEKGKDVELRCDPISGHTALYWYRQSLGQGLEFLIYFQGNSAPDKSGLPSDRFSAERTGGSVSTLTIQRTQQEDSAVYLCASSLGAGYGTYEQYFGPGTRLTVT.

CDR3 in amino acids: CASSFYFRGPLGKNIQYF. In nucleotides, the CDR3 is TGTGCCAGCAGCTTTTATTTCAGGGGGCCGTTGGGCAAAAACATTCAGTACTTC. The chain is built from TRBV12-1 and TRBJ2-4; TRBD1, the table's D call, lacks a check against the DNA. TRBV12-1 is an annotated pseudogene. This CDR3 has 18 amino acids.

The CDR3 is CASRLRTGSYGYTF. In DNA form, the CDR3 reads TGTGCCAGCCGACTAAGGACGGGGAGCTATGGCTACACCTTC. This chain links TRBV6-1 with TRBJ1-2; D is unresolved. Germline CDR1 and CDR2: MNHNS and SASEGT. This CDR3 contains 14 residues. V gave up 8 bases and J gave up 4 bases, with 17 bases separating them.

The genes are TRBV7-6 and TRBJ2-2, with 8 bases aligning to TRBD2. Looked up from germline, CDR1 is SGHVS and CDR2 is FNYEAQ. The trim removed 6 bases at V and 5 bases at J, leaving 11 bases unmatched. The CDR3 is made up of 16 amino acids. The CDR3 DNA reads as TGTGCCAGCAGTCCGGGGGGGGCCTCGGGAACCGGGGAGCTGTTTTTT. It specifies CASSPGGASGTGELFF.

V usage is TRBV7-2 and J usage is TRBJ2-7, with D possibly being TRBD2 (5 bases). The CDR3 is made up of 13 amino acids. V was pared by 0 bases and J by 5 bases, with 8 bases between. Germline V gene lookup returns CDR1 SGHTA and CDR2 FQGNSA. The CDR3, as DNA: TGTGCCAGCAGCTTAGCCCCGAGGGACGAGCAGTACTTC. Translated, it gives CASSLAPRDEQYF.

The chain links TRBV5-6 to TRBJ1-2; D gene ambiguous. CDR1 is SGHDT, CDR2 YYEEEE, per germline. This CDR3 has 15 amino acids. Trimming stripped 2 bases from V and 4 bases from J, with 15 bases between. The CDR3 DNA sequence: TGTGCCAGCAGCTTTTTTGACACGACTAGCTATGGCTACACCTTC. Residues: CASSFFDTTSYGYTF.

The rearrangement uses TRBV7-8 and TRBJ2-7; 12 positions match TRBD2. The CDR3 contains 18 residues. V shed 5 bases and J 0 bases; nucleotides not matched to a gene: 11. Germline assignment: CDR1 SGHVS and CDR2 FQNEAQ. The CDR3 DNA is TGTGCCAGCAGCCAATACGCTCTGACTAGCGGGAGCTCCTACGAGCAGTACTTC. It is translated as CASSQYALTSGSSYEQYF.

The chain joins TRBV5-1 to TRBJ2-5; D might be TRBD1 (6 bases). CDR3 length: 14 amino acids. The V end lost 0 bases, the J end lost 1 base, and 7 bases lay between the germline ends. Germline CDR1 SGHRS, CDR2 YFSETQ. The CDR3 DNA reads as TGCGCCAGCAGCTTGGTGGACAGCCAAGAGACCCAGTACTTC. Amino acid sequence: CASSLVDSQETQYF.

The gene calls are TRBV19 and TRBJ1-5, with 7 bases fitting TRBD1. This CDR3 is 16 amino acids long. Unmatched junction bases numbered 5, after V lost 3 bases and J lost 0 bases. Germline assignment: CDR1 LNHDA and CDR2 SQIVND (reference sequence). The CDR3 here is CASSIWGQPSNQPQHF. For the CDR3, the DNA is TGTGCCAGTAGTATTTGGGGACAGCCTAGCAATCAGCCCCAGCATTTT.

CDR3 amino acids: CASRPGTGTSGANVLTF. CDR3 in DNA: TGTGCCAGTAGACCCGGGACAGGGACCTCTGGGGCCAACGTCCTGACTTTC. The gene calls are TRBV19 and TRBJ2-6; the match to TRBD1 covers 9 bases. This CDR3 has 17 amino acids. CDR1 and CDR2 from the germline V gene are LNHDA and SQIVND (reference sequence). With 6 bases clipped from V and 0 bases from J, the junction kept 6 bases outside the gene matches. Full variable domain (remainder filled in from reference TRBV19 and TRBJ2-6): DGGITQSPKYLFRKEGQNVTLSCEQNLNHDAMYWYRQDPGQGLRLIYYSQIVNDFQKGDIAEGYSVSREKKESFPLTVTSAQKNPTAFYLCASRPGTGTSGANVLTFGAGSRLTVL.

V and J are TRBV7-2 and TRBJ2-1; 14 bases line up with TRBD2. J lost 8 bases, V lost 3 bases, and 9 bases had no gene match. The CDR3 spans 17 residues. From germline, CDR1 is SGHTA and CDR2 FQGNSA. The CDR3, as DNA: TGTGCCAGCAGCTTTCGACTAGCGGGAGGGTTGGTCGATGAGCAGTTCTTC. Its protein product is CASSFRLAGGLVDEQFF.

V usage is TRBV6-5 and J usage is TRBJ1-3, with D uncertain. From germline, CDR1 is MNHEY and CDR2 SVGAGI. The CDR3 is made up of 13 amino acids. V was trimmed by 5 bases and J by 0 bases, leaving 5 bases between them. CDR3 bases: TGTGCCAGCAGTAGAGACTCTGGAAACACCATATATTTT. Protein sequence: CASSRDSGNTIYF.

The chain joins TRBV7-2 to TRBJ2-1; a possible D gene is TRBD2 (6 bases). Germline CDR1 SGHTA, CDR2 FQGNSA. The length of the CDR3 is 17 residues. Between the trimmed V and J ends, which lost 4 bases and 7 bases, there was a span of 23 bases. CDR3 amino acids: CASSSFGGAGGWNEQFF. The CDR3 DNA follows: TGTGCCAGCAGCTCCTTCGGGGGAGCCGGAGGATGGAATGAGCAGTTCTTC.

V usage is TRBV15 and J usage is TRBJ1-3, with 7 bases matching TRBD1. Trimming at V came to 6 bases and at J to 4 bases, leaving 3 bases not matched to a gene. The CDR3 is 13 residues long. Germline CDR1 reads LNHNV; CDR2 reads YYDKDF (reference sequence). DNA of the CDR3: TGTGCCACCAGGCGGGACAGCGGAAACACCATATATTTT. It yields the protein CATRRDSGNTIYF.

This chain connects TRBV18 to TRBJ1-1, with 10 nucleotides matching TRBD1. The J segment lost 5 bases and the V segment lost 2 bases, leaving 11 bases of the junction unmatched. The length of the CDR3 is 17 residues. CDR1 is KGHSH and CDR2 is LQKENI in the germline V gene. CDR3: CASSPSVTGGVGTEAFF. CDR3 DNA sequence: TGTGCCAGCTCACCAAGCGTGACAGGGGGCGTAGGGACTGAAGCTTTCTTT.

The chain uses TRBV29-1 and TRBJ1-3; the match to TRBD1 covers 8 bases. Germline V lookup: CDR1 SQVTM, CDR2 ANQGSEA. The CDR3 is 13 amino acids. J was trimmed by 4 bases and V by 6 bases; bases with no gene match: 5. Here the CDR3 reads CSVDRGSGNTIYF. DNA of the CDR3: TGCAGCGTAGACAGGGGATCCGGAAACACCATATATTTT.

The chain carries TRBV9 and TRBJ2-3; 8 bases line up with TRBD2. The germline V gene has CDR1 SGDLS and CDR2 YYNGEE. The CDR3 length is 16 residues. V trimming: 0 bases; J trimming: 4 bases; junction bases outside the gene matches: 7. In nucleotides, the CDR3 is TGTGCCAGCAGCGTAGCATCGGGAGGGCAACCAGATACGCAGTATTTT. It yields the protein CASSVASGGQPDTQYF.

The V gene is TRBV9, the J gene TRBJ2-1; 8 positions agree with TRBD1. This CDR3 is 14 amino acids long. Germline CDR1 and CDR2: SGDLS and YYNGEE. V lost 4 bases, J lost 7 bases, and 7 bases stayed unmatched. Here the CDR3 DNA reads TGTGCCAGCAGCACCATACAGGGGGTGAATGAGCAGTTCTTC. Translation: CASSTIQGVNEQFF.

This rearrangement joins TRBV11-3 to TRBJ2-7; D perhaps matches TRBD1 (6 bases). Germline lookup yields CDR1 SGHNT and CDR2 YENEEA. There are 14 residues in the CDR3. Trimming took off 4 bases at V and 1 base at J, with 11 bases between the two ends. DNA of the CDR3: TGTGCCAGCAGCTGGGGCAGGGGATCCTACGAGCAGTACTTC. It yields the protein CASSWGRGSYEQYF.

The rearrangement uses TRBV7-9 and TRBJ1-4; D call uncertain. The assigned J gene may be wrong: the sequence end matches TRBJ2-2 better. Germline CDR1 reads SEHNR; CDR2 reads FQNEAQ (reference sequence). CDR3 length: 11 residues. The CDR3 DNA reads as TGTGCCAGCAGCATTCAATGGGAGCTGTTTTTT. Protein sequence: CASSIQWELFF.

CDR3 sequence reads: CASTLNRGGTSTDTQYF. The CDR3, as DNA: TGTGCCAGCACCCTGAACCGGGGGGGAACTAGCACAGATACGCAGTATTTT. V and J are TRBV11-2 and TRBJ2-3; TRBD2 aligns across 8 bases. Per germline, CDR1 SGHAT and CDR2 FQNNGV. V lost 7 bases to trimming and J lost 0 bases; unmatched junction nucleotides: 12. The CDR3 loop spans 17 amino acids. The complete variable domain, with remaining parts taken from reference TRBV11-2 and TRBJ2-3, reads EAGVAQSPRYKIIEKRQSVAFWCNPISGHATLYWYQQILGQGPKLLIQFQNNGVVDDSQLPKDRFSAERLKGVDSTLKIQPAKLEDSAVYLCASTLNRGGTSTDTQYFGPGTRLTVL.

This chain uses TRBV7-3 with TRBJ2-3; 7 nucleotides line up with TRBD2. Germline V gene lookup returns CDR1 SGHTA and CDR2 FQGTGA. The ends lost 2 bases at V and 1 base at J; junction bases unmatched: 3. The CDR3 has 15 amino acids. The CDR3 here is CASSLGSGGTDTQYF. The CDR3, as DNA: TGTGCCAGCAGCTTAGGGAGCGGGGGCACAGATACGCAGTATTTT.